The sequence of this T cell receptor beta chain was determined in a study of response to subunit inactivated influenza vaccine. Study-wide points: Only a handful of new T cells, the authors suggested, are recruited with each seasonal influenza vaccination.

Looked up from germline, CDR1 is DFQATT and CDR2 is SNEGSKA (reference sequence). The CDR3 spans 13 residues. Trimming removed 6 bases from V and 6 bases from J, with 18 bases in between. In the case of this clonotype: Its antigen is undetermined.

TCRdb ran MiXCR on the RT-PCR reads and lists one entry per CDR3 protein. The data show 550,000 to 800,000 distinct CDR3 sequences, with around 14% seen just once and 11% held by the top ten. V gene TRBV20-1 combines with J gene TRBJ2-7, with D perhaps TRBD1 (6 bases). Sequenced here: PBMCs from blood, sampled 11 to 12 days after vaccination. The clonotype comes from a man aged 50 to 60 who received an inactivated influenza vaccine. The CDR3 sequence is CSAKQGKFGEQYF. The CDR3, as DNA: TGCAGTGCCAAACAGGGCAAATTCGGCGAGCAGTACTTC.